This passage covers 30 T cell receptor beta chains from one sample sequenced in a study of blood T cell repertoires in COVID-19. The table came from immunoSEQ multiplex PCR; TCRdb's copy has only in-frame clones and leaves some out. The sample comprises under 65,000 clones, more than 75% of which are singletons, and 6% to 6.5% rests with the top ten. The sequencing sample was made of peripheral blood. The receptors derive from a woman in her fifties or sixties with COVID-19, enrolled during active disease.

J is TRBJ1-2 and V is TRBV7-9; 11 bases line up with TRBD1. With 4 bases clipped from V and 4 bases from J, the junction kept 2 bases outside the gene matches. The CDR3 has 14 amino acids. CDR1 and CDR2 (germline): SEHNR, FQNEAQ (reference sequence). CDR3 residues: CASSWGTGGYGYTF. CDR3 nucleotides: TGTGCCAGCAGCTGGGGGACAGGGGGCTATGGCTACACCTTC.

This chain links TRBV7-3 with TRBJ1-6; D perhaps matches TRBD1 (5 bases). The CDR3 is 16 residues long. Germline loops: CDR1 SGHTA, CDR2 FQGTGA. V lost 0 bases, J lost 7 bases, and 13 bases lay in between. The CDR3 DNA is TGTGCCAGCAGCTTAACGGCGGGACGGTACAATTCACCCCTCCACTTT. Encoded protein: CASSLTAGRYNSPLHF.

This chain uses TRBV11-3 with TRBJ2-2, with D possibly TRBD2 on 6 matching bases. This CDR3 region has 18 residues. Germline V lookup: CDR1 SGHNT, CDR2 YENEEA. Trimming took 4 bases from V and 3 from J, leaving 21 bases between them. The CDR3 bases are TGTGCCAGCAGCTCCCTAGCGACCATATTCGGCGACACCGGGGAGCTGTTTTTT. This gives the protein CASSSLATIFGDTGELFF.

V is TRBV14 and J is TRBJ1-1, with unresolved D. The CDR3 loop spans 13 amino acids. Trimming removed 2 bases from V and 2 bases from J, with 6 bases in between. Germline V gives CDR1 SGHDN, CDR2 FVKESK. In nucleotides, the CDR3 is TGTGCCAGCAGCCAATTGCGAAACACTGAAGCTTTCTTT. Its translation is CASSQLRNTEAFF.

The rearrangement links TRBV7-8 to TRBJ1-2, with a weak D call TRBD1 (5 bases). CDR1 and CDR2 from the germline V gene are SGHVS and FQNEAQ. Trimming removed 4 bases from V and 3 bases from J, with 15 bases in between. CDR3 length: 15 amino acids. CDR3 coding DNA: TGTGCCAGCAGCTCTCGGGGGGTCGGGGACTATGGCTACACCTTC. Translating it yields CASSSRGVGDYGYTF. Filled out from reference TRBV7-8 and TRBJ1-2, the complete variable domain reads GAGVSQSPRYKVAKRGQDVALRCDPISGHVSLFWYQQALGQGPEFLTYFQNEAQLDKSGLPSDRFFAERPEGSVSTLKIQRTQQEDSAVYLCASSSRGVGDYGYTFGSGTRLTVV.

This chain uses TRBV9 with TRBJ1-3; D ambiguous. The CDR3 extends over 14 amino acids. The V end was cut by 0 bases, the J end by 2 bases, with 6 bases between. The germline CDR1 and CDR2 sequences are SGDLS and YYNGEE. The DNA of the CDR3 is TGTGCCAGCAGCGTAGGTGGGCCTGGAAACACCATATATTTT. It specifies CASSVGGPGNTIYF.

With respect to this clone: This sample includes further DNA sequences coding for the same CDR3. The CDR3 DNA is TGTGCCAGCAGCTTAGCAGGCGGGAGCACAGATACGCAGTATTTT. This codes for CASSLAGGSTDTQYF. This chain uses TRBV7-3 with TRBJ2-3; the D gene is possibly TRBD2 (5 bases). Germline V CDR1 and CDR2: SGHTA, FQGTGA. Trimming took off 2 bases at V and 0 bases at J, with 9 bases between the two ends. CDR3 size: 15 residues.

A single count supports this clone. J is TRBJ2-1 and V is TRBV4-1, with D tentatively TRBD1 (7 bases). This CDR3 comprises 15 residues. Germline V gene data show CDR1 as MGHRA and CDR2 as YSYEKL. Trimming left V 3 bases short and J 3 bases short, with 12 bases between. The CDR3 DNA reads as TGCGCCAGCAGCCACAGACAGGGAGGCTACAATGAGCAGTTCTTC. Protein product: CASSHRQGGYNEQFF.

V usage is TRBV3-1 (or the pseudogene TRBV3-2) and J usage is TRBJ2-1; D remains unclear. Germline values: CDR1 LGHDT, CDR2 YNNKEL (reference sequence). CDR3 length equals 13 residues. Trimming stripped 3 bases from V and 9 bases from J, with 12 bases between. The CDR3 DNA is TGTGCCAGCAGCCATCTCTCACTATCTGAGCAGTTCTTC. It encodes CASSHLSLSEQFF.

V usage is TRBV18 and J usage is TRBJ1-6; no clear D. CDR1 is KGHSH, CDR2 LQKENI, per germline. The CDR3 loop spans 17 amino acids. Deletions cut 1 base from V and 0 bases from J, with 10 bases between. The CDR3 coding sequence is TGTGCCAGCTCACCACTGCCATCGAGCTCCTATAATTCACCCCTCCACTTT. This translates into CASSPLPSSSYNSPLHF.

This chain's CDR3 is CASSLFGGGGSSYNEQFF. As DNA, the CDR3 is TGTGCCAGCAGTTTGTTTGGTGGCGGGGGTAGCTCCTACAATGAGCAGTTCTTC. This chain uses TRBV28 with TRBJ2-1, with 7 nucleotides matching TRBD2. The germline V gene encodes CDR1 MDHEN and CDR2 SYDVKM. CDR3 length: 18 amino acids. After removal of 3 bases from V and 0 bases from J, the junction contained 11 bases not matched to a gene.

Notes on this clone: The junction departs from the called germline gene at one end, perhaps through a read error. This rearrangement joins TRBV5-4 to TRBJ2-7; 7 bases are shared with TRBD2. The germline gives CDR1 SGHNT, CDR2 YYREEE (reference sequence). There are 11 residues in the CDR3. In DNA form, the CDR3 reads TGTGCCAGCAGCTTGGTTGGGACTACCTCCTTC. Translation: CASSLVGTTSF.

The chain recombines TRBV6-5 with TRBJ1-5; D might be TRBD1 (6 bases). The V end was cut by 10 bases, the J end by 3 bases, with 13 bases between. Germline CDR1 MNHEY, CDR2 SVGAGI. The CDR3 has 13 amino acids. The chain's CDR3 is CATTRQDNQPQHF. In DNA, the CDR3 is TGTGCCACCACACGACAGGACAATCAGCCCCAGCATTTT.

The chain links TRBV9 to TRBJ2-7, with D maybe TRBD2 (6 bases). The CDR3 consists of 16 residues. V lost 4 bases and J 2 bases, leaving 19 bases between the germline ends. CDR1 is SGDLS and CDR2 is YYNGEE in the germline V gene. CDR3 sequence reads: CASSRPQRAPAYEQYF. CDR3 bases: TGTGCCAGCAGCCGACCTCAGCGGGCGCCAGCCTACGAGCAGTACTTC.

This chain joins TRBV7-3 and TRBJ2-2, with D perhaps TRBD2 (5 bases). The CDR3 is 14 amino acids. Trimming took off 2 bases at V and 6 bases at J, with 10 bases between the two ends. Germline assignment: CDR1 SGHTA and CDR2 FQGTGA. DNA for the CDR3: TGTGCCAGCAGCTTACAGGCCGGGGCCGGGGAGCTGTTTTTT. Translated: CASSLQAGAGELFF.

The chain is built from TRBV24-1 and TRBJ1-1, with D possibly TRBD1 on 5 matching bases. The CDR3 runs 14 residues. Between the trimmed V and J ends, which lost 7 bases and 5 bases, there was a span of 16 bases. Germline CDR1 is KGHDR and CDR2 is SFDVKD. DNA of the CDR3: TGTGCCACCAGGGCGGGACGCGGGAGGACTGAAGCTTTCTTT. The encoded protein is CATRAGRGRTEAFF.

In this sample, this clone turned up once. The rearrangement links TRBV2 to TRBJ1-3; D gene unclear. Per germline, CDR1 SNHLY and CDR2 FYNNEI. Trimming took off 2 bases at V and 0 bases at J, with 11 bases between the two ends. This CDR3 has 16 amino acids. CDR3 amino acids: CASSENPLSSGNTIYF. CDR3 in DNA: TGTGCCAGCAGTGAAAACCCGCTCAGCTCTGGAAACACCATATATTTT. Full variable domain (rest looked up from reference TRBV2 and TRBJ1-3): EPEVTQTPSHQVTQMGQEVILRCVPISNHLYFYWYRQILGQKVEFLVSFYNNEISEKSEIFDDQFSVERPDGSNFTLKIRSTKLEDSAMYFCASSENPLSSGNTIYFGEGSWLTVV.

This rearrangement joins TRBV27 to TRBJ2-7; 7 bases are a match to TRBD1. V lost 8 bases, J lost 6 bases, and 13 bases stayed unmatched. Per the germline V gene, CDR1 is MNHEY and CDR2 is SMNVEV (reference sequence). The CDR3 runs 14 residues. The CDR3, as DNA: TGTGCCAGCGGAAGGGACAGTTCGAGCCTCGAGCAGTACTTC. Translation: CASGRDSSSLEQYF.

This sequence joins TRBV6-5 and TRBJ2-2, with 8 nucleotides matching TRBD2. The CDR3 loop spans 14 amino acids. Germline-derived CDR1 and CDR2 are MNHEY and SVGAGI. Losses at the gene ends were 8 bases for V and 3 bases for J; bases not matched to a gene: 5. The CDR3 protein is CASQRERDTGELFF. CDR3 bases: TGTGCCAGCCAGCGGGAGAGAGACACCGGGGAGCTGTTTTTT.

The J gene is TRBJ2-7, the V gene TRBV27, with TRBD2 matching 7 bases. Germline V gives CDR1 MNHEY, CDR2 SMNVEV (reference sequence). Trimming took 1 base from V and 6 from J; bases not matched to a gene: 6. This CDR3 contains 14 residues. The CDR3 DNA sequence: TGTGCCAGCAGTTTATGGGCGCGGGAGTCCGAGCAGTACTTC. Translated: CASSLWARESEQYF.

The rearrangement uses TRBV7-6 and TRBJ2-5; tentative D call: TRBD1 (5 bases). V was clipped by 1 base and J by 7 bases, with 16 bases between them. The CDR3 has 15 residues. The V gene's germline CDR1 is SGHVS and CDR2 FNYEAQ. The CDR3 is CASSLGTGQFLTQYF. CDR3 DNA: TGTGCCAGCAGCTTAGGCACCGGACAATTTTTGACCCAGTACTTC.

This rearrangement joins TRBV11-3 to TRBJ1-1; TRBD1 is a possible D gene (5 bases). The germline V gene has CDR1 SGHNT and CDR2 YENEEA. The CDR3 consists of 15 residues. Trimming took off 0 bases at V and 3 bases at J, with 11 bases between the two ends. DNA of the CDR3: TGTGCCAGCAGCTTAGACCCGGACACCTACACTGAAGCTTTCTTT. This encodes CASSLDPDTYTEAFF.

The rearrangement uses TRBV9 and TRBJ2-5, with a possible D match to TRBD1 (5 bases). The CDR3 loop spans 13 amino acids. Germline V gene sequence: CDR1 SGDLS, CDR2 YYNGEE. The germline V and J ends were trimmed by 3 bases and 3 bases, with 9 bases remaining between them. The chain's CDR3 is CASSGQFKETQYF. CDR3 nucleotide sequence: TGTGCCAGCAGCGGACAGTTTAAAGAGACCCAGTACTTC. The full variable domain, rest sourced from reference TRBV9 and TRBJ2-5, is DSGVTQTPKHLITATGQRVTLRCSPRSGDLSVYWYQQSLDQGLQFLIQYYNGEERAKGNILERFSAQQFPDLHSELNLSSLELGDSALYFCASSGQFKETQYFGPGTRLLVL.

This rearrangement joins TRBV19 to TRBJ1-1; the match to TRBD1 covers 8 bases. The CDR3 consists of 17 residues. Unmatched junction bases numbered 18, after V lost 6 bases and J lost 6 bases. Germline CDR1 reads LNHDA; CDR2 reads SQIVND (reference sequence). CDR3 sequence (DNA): TGTGCCAGTAGGAGTCTCCCTTTAACAGGGGGTAACGCTGAAGCTTTCTTT. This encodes CASRSLPLTGGNAEAFF.

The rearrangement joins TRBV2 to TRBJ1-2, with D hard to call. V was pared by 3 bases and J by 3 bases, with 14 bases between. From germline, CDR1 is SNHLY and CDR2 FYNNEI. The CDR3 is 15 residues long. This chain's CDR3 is CASSEWLADHYGYTF. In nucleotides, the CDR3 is TGTGCCAGCAGTGAGTGGCTGGCAGATCACTATGGCTACACCTTC.

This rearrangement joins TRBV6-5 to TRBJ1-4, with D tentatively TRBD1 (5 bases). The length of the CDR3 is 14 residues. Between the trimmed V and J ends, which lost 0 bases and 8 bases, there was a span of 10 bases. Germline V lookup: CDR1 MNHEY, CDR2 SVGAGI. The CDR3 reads CASSYSNKGEKLFF. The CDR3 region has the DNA TGTGCCAGCAGTTACTCGAACAAGGGGGAAAAACTGTTTTTT.

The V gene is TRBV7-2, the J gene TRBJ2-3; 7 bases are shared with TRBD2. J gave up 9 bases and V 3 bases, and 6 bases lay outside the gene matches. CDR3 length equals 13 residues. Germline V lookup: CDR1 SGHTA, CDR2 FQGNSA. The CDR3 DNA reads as TGTGCCAGCAGCTTTGGGCTAGCGGACACGCAGTATTTT. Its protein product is CASSFGLADTQYF.

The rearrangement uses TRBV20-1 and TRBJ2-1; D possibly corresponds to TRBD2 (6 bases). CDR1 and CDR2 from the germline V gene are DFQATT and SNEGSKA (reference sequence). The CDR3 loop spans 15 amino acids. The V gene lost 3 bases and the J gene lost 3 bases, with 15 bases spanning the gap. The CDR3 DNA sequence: TGCAGTGCTAGTGAGACTAGTCGGGTCTACAATGAGCAGTTCTTC. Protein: CSASETSRVYNEQFF.

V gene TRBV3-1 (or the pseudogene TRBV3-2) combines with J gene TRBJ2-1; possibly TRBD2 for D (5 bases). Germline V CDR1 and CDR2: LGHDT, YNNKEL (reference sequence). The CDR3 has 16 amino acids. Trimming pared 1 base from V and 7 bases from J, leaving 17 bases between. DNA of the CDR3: TGTGCCAGCAGCCAAGCCGGACTCGGAATAAAAAATGAGCAGTTCTTC. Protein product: CASSQAGLGIKNEQFF.

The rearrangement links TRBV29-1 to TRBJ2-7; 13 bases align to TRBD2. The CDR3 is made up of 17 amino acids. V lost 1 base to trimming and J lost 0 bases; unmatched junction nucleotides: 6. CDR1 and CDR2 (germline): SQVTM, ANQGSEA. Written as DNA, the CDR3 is TGCAGCGTTGAAGGCCCGGGACTAGCGGGAATCTCCTACGAGCAGTACTTC. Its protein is CSVEGPGLAGISYEQYF.